This TCR beta chain is drawn from a study of blood T cell repertoires in COVID-19. Study in general: The cDNA or gDNA used as material had been derived from T cells, B-cell-depleted T cells, or PBMCs.

The CDR3 totals 16 residues. J was trimmed by 4 bases and V by 5 bases; bases with no gene match: 8. Germline V lookup: CDR1 SEHNR, CDR2 FQNEAQ (reference sequence). Per the authors' pipeline: Amplifying reference gene primers gave estimates of nucleated cell counts. Method: immunoSEQ multiplex PCR; TCRdb's copy keeps in-frame clones and lacks some. V, J and clone size are taken as reported in that table, and D and trimming were inferred from the DNA itself. The sample shows over 15,000 clones, roughly nine tenths of them seen only once. This sequence was found in a man in his fifties or sixties with active COVID-19. Source material: peripheral blood. The chain has TRBV7-9 and TRBJ2-1; the match to TRBD2 covers 10 bases. CDR3 sequence reads: CASSLIAGGQYNEQFF. CDR3 sequence (DNA): TGTGCCAGCAGCCTCATAGCGGGGGGACAATACAATGAGCAGTTCTTC.